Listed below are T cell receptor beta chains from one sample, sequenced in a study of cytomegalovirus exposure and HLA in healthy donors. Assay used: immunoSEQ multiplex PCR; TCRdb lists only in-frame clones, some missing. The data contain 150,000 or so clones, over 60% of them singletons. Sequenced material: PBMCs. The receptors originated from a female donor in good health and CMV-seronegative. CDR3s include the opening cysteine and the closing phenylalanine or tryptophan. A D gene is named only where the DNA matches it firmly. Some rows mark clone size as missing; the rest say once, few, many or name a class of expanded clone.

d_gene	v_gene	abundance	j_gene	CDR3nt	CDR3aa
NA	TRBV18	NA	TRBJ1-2	TGTGCCAGCTCACCCGGCCTGGACAGCCCTTATGGCTACACCTTC	CASSPGLDSPYGYTF
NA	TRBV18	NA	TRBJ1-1	TGTGCCAGCTCACCAAAATTCGGGAACACTGAAGCTTTCTTT	CASSPKFGNTEAFF
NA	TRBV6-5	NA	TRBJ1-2	TGTGCCAGCAGCCGCGCGGGGGTAGGATATGGCTACACCTTT	CASSRAGVGYGYTF
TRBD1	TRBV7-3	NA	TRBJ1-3	TGTGCCAGCAGCTCCCTACAGGGGTGCTCTGGAAACACCATATATTTT	CASSSLQGCSGNTIYF
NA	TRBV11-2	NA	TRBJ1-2	TGTGCCAGCAGCTTAGTAGAGGGCACGGGGGGCTACACCTTC	CASSLVEGTGGYTF
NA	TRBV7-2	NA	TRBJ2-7	TGTGCCAGCAGTGACAGACGCTACGAGCAGTACTTC	CASSDRRYEQYF
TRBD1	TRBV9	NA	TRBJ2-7	TGTGCCAGCAGCCCTCATCGCCTGGGGACAGGGGCTGGCGAGCAGTACTTC	CASSPHRLGTGAGEQYF
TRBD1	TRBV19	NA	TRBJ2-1	TGTGCCAGTAGTCCCCGGGACAGAGCCTATGGGCAGTTCTTC	CASSPRDRAYGQFF
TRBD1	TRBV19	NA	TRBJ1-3	TGTGCCAGTAGTATGGGACAGGTCGGAAACACCATATATTTT	CASSMGQVGNTIYF
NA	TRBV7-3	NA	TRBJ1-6	TGTGCCAGCAGCTTAAACGGGGGTAATAATTCACCCCTCCACTTT	CASSLNGGNNSPLHF
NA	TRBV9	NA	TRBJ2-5	TGTGCCAGCAGCACCAGGGGTAGAGGGGAGACCCAGTACTTC	CASSTRGRGETQYF
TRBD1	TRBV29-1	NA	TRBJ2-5	TGCAGCGTTGAAGGGGACAGGGGGCGTGAGACCCAGTACTTC	CSVEGDRGRETQYF
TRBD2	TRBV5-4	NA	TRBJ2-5	TGTGCCAGCAGCCAGGGACTAGCGGGGGGGCTGGAGACCCAGTACTTC	CASSQGLAGGLETQYF
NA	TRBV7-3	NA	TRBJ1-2	TGTGCCAGCAGCCCCGAAACCAGGGGCTATGGCTACACCTTC	CASSPETRGYGYTF
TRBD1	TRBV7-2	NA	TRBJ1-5	TGTGCCAGCAGCCTCCGACAGGGTTCCCTAAATCAGCCCCAGCATTTT	CASSLRQGSLNQPQHF
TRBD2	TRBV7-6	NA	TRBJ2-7	TGTGCCAGCAGCTTACGGTCGGTCGGGGGGGTCTACGAGCAGTACTTC	CASSLRSVGGVYEQYF
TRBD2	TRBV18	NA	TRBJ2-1	TGTGCCAGCTCACTATCTAGCGGGAGTGTAACCTACAATGAGCAGTTCTTC	CASSLSSGSVTYNEQFF
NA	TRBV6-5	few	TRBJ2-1	TGTGCCAGCAGTTACGGGGGGACTGGACCTTACAATGAGCAGTTCTTC	CASSYGGTGPYNEQFF
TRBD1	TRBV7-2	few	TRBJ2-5	TGTGCCAGCAGCTTACAAACAGGGGGCGCGGGAGAGACCCAGTACTTC	CASSLQTGGAGETQYF
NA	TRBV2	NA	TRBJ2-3	TGTGCCAGCAGTGGGGGAAGAGGGTCAGATACGCAGTATTTT	CASSGGRGSDTQYF
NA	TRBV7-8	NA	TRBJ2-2	TGTGCCAGCAGCTCCGGACAGCCAAGGACCGGGGAGCTGTTTTTT	CASSSGQPRTGELFF
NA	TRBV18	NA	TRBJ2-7	TGTGCCAGCTCAAGGGACAGGGGGCTAACTAGCGGGAGCGAAAAACCCTACGAGCAGTACTTC	CASSRDRGLTSGSEKPYEQYF
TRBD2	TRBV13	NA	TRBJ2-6	TGTGCCAGCAGCTTCCGGTTACGGCGGGGGGGCTCTGGGGCCAACGGCCTGACTTTC	CASSFRLRRGGSGANGLTF
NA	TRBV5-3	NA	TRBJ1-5	TGTGCCAGAAGCTCCCACCACCCATTGCCTTCGCGGCAGGGTAGCAATCAGCCCCAGCATTTT	CARSSHHPLPSRQGSNQPQHF
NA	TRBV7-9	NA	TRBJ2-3	TGTGCCAGCAGCTTAAGCAGGGGCCTTAACACAGATACGCAGTATTTT	CASSLSRGLNTDTQYF
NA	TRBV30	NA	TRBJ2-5	TGTGCCTGGAGTGTAGGGAGGGGGGGTTGGGAGACCCAGTACTTC	CAWSVGRGGWETQYF
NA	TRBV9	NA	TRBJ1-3	TGTGCCAGCAGCGTAGATGCAGGGACTGGAAACACCATATATTTT	CASSVDAGTGNTIYF
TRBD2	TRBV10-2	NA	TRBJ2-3	TGCGCCAGCAGCCCGGGACTAGCGGGAGGGAGCACAGATACGCAGTATTTT	CASSPGLAGGSTDTQYF
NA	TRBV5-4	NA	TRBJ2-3	TGTGCCAGCAGCTTGACAGGGACGAGCACAGATACGCAGTATTTT	CASSLTGTSTDTQYF
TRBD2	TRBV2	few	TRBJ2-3	TGTGCCAGCAGTGAATCTTCTAGCGGAATCACAGATACGCAGTATTTT	CASSESSSGITDTQYF
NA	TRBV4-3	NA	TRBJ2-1	TGCGCCAGCAGCCAGGGGTGGCGGGGTACCTACAATGAGCAGTTCTTC	CASSQGWRGTYNEQFF
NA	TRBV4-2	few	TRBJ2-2	TGTGCCAGCAGCCAAGATGAGGGGGCCGGGGAGCTGTTTTTT	CASSQDEGAGELFF
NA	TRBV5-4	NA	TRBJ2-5	TGTGCCAGCAGCTTGGCCGGGTTGGAGACCCAGTACTTC	CASSLAGLETQYF
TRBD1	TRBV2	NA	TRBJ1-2	TGTGCCAGCAGTGAAAGACAGGGTGGCGGCTACACCTTC	CASSERQGGGYTF
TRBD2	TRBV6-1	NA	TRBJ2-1	TGTGCCAGCAGTGTGAACGGGCTAGCGGGTCGTTACAATGAGCAGTTCTTC	CASSVNGLAGRYNEQFF
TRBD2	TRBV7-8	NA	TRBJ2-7	TGTGCCAGCAGCTTAGGACGGCGGGGGAGGGCCTACGAGCAGTACTTC	CASSLGRRGRAYEQYF
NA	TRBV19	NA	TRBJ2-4	TGTGCCAGTAGTGTACAAGCCAAAAACATTCAGTACTTC	CASSVQAKNIQYF
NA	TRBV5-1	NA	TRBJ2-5	TGCGCCAGCAGCTTGGTTGGTCAGACGGGTGAGACCCAGTACTTC	CASSLVGQTGETQYF
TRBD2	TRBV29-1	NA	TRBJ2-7	TGCAGCGTTACCGGGACTAGCGTCGAGCAGTACTTC	CSVTGTSVEQYF
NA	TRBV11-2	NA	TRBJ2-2	TGTGCCAGCAGTGTAAATCCCAGGCTAGCCATCACCGGGGAGCTGTTTTTT	CASSVNPRLAITGELFF
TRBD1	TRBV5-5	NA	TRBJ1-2	TGTGCCAGCAGCTCGGACAGGGCGCGAGGCTACACCTTC	CASSSDRARGYTF
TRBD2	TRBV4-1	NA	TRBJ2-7	TGCGCCAGCAGCCAAGATGACAGCGGGGGTATACGCTACGAGCAGTACTTC	CASSQDDSGGIRYEQYF
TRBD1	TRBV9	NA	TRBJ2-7	TGTGCCAGCAGCGCCGGACAGGGTTTCGACGAGCAGTACTTC	CASSAGQGFDEQYF
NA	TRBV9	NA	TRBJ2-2	TGTGCCAGCAGCCCCGGGACATCGAACACCGGGGAGCTGTTTTTT	CASSPGTSNTGELFF